This TCR beta chain was retrieved from a study of response to subunit inactivated influenza vaccine. Study observations and caveats: A suggestion made by the authors is that each seasonal influenza vaccination recruits few new T cells.

The CDR3 is made up of 18 amino acids. Per the germline V gene, CDR1 is MDHEN and CDR2 is SYDVKM. V lost 2 bases to trimming and J lost 10 bases; unmatched junction nucleotides: 21. Ten or more counts support this clonotype. Antigen specificity is unknown. TCRdb independently ran MiXCR on the RT-PCR reads; one entry per CDR3 protein. The profile shows approximately 200,000 distinct CDR3 sequences, approximately 15% of them singletons. The receptor was derived from a man aged 45-65 years who received an inactivated influenza vaccine. The rearrangement joins TRBV28 to TRBJ2-5; 8 bases agree with TRBD2. This specimen was CD8+ T cells sorted from PBMCs, taken about 5 days after vaccination. The chain's CDR3 is CASSLAEGYSGTQRDQYF. CDR3 DNA sequence: TGTGCCAGCAGTTTAGCTGAAGGGTATAGCGGGACCCAGCGGGACCAGTACTTC.